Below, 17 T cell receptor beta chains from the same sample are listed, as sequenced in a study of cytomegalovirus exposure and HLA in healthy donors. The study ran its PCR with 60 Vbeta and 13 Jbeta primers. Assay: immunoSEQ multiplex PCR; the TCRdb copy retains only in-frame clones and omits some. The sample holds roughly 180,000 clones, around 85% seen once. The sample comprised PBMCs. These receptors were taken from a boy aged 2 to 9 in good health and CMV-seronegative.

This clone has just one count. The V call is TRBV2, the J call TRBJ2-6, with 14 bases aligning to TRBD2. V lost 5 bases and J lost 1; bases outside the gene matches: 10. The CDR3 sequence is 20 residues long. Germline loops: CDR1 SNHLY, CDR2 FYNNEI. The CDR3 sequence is CASSKRTSGGLASGANVLTF. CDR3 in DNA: TGTGCCAGCAGTAAGCGGACTAGCGGGGGGTTGGCATCTGGGGCCAACGTCCTGACTTTC.

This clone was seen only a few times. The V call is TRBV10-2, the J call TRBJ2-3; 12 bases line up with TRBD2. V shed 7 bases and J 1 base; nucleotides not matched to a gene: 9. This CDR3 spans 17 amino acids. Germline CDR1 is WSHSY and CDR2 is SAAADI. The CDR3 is CASTGLAGSSRTDTQYF. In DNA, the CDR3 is TGCGCCAGCACTGGACTAGCGGGGTCCTCCCGCACAGATACGCAGTATTTT.

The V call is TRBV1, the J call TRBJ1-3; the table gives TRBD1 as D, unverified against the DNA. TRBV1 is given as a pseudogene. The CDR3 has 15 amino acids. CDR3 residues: CTSRRWTGPGNTIYF. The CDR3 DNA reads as TGCACCAGCAGACGTTGGACAGGGCCTGGAAACACCATATATTTT.

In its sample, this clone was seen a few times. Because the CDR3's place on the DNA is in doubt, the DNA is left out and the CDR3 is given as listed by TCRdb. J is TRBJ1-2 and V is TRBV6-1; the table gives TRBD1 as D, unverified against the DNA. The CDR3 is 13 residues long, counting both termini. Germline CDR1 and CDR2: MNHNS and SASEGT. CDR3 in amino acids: CASSEFGRGSSTF.

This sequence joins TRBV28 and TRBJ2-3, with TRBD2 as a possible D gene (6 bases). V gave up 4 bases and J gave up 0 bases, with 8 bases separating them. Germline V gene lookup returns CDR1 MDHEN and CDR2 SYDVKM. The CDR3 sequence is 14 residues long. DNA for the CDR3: TGTGCCAGCAGTTCCGGGACTAGCACAGATACGCAGTATTTT. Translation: CASSSGTSTDTQYF. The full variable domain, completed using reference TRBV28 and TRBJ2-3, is DVKVTQSSRYLVKRTGEKVFLECVQDMDHENMFWYRQDPGLGLRLIYFSYDVKMKEKGDIPEGYSVSREKKERFSLILESASTNQTSMYLCASSSGTSTDTQYFGPGTRLTVL.

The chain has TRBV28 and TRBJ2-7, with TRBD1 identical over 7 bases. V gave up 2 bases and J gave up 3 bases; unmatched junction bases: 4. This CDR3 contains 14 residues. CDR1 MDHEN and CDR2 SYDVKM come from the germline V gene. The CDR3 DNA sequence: TGTGCCAGCAGTTTACACGGGACAGACTACGAGCAGTACTTC. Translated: CASSLHGTDYEQYF.

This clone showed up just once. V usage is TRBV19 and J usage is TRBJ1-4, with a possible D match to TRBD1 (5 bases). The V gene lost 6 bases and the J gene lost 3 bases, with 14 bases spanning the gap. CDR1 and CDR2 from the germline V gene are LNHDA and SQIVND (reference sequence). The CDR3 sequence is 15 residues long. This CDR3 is CASRGYRRSNEKLFF. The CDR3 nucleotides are TGTGCCAGTAGGGGGTACAGGCGGTCTAATGAAAAACTGTTTTTT.

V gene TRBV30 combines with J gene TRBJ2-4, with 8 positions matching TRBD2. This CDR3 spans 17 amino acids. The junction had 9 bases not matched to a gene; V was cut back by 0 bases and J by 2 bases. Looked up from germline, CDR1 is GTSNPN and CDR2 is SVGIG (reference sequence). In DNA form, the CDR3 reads TGTGCCTGGAGTGTGTCCGGGGGGGGGCTTTCCAAAAACATTCAGTACTTC. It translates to CAWSVSGGGLSKNIQYF.

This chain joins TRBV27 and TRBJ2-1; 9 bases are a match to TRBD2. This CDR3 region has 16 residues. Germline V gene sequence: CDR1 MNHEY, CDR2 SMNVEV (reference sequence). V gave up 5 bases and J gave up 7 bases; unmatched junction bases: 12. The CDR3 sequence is CASSPGGGRAGNEQFF. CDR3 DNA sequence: TGTGCCAGCAGTCCCGGGGGCGGGAGGGCGGGGAATGAGCAGTTCTTC.

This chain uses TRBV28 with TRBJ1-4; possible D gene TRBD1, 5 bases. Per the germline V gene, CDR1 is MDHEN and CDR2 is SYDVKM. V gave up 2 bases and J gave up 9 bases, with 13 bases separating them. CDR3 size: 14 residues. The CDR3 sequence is CASSLRQGFKKLFF. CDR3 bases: TGTGCCAGCAGTTTACGGCAGGGTTTTAAAAAACTGTTTTTT.

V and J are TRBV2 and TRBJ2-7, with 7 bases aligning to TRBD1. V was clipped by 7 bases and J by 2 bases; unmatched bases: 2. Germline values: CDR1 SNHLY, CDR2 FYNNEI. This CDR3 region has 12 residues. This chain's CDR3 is CASNRGAYEQYV. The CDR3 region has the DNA TGTGCCAGCAACAGGGGCGCCTACGAGCAGTACGTC.

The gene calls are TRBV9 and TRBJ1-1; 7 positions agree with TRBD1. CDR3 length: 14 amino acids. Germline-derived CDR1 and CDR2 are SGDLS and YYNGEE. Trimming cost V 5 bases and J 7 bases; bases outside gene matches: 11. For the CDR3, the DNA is TGTGCCAGCAGTGGGACGACAGGGTTGAGTGAAGCTTTCTTT. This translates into CASSGTTGLSEAFF. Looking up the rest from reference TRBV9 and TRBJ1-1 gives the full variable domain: DSGVTQTPKHLITATGQRVTLRCSPRSGDLSVYWYQQSLDQGLQFLIQYYNGEERAKGNILERFSAQQFPDLHSELNLSSLELGDSALYFCASSGTTGLSEAFFGQGTRLTVV.

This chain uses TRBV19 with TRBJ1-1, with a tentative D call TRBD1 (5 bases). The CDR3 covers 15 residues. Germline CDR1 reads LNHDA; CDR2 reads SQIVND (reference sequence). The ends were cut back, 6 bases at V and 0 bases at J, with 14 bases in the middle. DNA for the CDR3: TGTGCCAGTAGGTTGGGGGGATTTGTGAACACTGAAGCTTTCTTT. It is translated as CASRLGGFVNTEAFF.

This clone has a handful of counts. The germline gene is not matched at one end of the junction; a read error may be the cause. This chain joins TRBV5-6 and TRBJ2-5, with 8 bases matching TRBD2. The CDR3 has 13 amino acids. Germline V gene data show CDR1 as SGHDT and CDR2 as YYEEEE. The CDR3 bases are TGTGCCAGCAGCTTGGCCGGGAGCGGGGGTTTGCACTTC. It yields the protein CASSLAGSGGLHF.

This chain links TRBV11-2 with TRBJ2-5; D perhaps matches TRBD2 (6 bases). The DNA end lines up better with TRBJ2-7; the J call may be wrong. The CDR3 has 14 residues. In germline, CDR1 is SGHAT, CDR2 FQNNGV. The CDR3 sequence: CASSSRRGSYEQYF. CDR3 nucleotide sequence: TGTGCCAGCAGCTCTCGGCGGGGCTCCTACGAGCAGTACTTC.

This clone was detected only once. CDR3 nucleotide sequence: TGTGCCAGCAGTGCCTCAGGATATAAACTGTACGAGCAGTACGTC. Its translation: CASSASGYKLYEQYV. The rearrangement uses TRBV2 and TRBJ2-7, with unresolved D. V was trimmed by 4 bases and J by 4 bases, leaving 17 bases between them. Germline CDR1 reads SNHLY; CDR2 reads FYNNEI. The CDR3 totals 15 residues.

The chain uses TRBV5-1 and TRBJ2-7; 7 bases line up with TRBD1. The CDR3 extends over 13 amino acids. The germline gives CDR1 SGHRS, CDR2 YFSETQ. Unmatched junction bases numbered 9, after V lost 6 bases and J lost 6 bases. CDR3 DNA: TGCGCCAGCAACGACAGGGTATCAGGCGAGCAGTACTTC. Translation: CASNDRVSGEQYF.